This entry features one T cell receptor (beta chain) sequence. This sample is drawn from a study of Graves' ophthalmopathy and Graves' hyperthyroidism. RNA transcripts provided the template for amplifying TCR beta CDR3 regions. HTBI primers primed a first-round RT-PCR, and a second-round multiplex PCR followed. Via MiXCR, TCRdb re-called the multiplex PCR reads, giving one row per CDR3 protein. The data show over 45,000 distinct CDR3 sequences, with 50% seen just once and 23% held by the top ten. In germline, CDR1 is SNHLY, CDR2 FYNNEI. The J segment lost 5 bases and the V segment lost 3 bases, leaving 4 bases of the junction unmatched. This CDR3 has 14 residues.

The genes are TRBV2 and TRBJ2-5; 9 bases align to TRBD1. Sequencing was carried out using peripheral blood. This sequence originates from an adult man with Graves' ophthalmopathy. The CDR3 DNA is TGTGCCAGCAGTGAGGGACAGGGCGTGGAGACCCAGTACTTC. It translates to CASSEGQGVETQYF.